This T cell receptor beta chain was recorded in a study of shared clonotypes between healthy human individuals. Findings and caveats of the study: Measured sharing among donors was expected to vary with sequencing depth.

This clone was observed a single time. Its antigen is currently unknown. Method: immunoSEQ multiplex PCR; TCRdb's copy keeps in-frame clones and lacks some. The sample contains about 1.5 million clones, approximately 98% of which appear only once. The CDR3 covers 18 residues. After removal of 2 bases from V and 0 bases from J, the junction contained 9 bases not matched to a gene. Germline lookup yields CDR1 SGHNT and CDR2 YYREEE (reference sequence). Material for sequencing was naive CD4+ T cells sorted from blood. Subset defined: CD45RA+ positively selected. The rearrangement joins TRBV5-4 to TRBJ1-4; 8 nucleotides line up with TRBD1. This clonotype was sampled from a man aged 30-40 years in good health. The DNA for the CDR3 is TGTGCCAGCAGCTTAATATCGTGGACAGGGACAACTAATGAAAAACTGTTTTTT. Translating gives CASSLISWTGTTNEKLFF.